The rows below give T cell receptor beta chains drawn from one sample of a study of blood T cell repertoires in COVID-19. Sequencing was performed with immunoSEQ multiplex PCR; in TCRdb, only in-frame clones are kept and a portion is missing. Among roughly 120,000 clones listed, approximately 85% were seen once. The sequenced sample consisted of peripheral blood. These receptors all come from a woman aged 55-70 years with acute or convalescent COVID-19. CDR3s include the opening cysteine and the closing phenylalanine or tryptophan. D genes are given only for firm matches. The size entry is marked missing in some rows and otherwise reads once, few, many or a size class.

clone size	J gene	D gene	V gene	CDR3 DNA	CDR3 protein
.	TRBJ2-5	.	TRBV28	TGTGCCAGCACCACGTTCGGTTGGGAGACCCAGTACTTC	CASTTFGWETQYF
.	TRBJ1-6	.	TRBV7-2	TGTGCCAGCAGCCTGGGAGTGGGGAGGGATCCCCTCCACTTT	CASSLGVGRDPLHF
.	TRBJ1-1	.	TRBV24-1	TGTGCCACCAGTGGGACCCCCCTGACAGGCGGGAACACTGAAGCTTTCTTT	CATSGTPLTGGNTEAFF
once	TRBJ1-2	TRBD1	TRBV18	TGTGCCAGCTCACCACAAATCCGGACAGGGGACTATGGCTACACCTTC	CASSPQIRTGDYGYTF
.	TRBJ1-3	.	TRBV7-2	TGTGCCAGCAGCCCCCAGTCCAACTCTGGAAACACCATATATTTT	CASSPQSNSGNTIYF
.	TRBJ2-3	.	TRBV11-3	TGTGCCAGCAGCTGGCAGAGGGCGATCGCTAGCACAGATACGCAGTATTTT	CASSWQRAIASTDTQYF
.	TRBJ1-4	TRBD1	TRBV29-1	TGCAGCGTTGTCCCCGGGACAGGAGAAGAAAAACTGTTTTTT	CSVVPGTGEEKLFF
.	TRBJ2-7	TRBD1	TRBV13	TGTGCCAGCAGCCACCGGACAGGGGGTAGGGACGAGCAGTACTTC	CASSHRTGGRDEQYF
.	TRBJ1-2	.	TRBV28	TGTGCCAGCAGTTTAGAGGTCAGCTACTATGGCTACACCTTC	CASSLEVSYYGYTF
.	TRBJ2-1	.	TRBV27	TGTGCCAGCAGTTGGGCCCAGGGAAATGAGCAGTTCTTC	CASSWAQGNEQFF
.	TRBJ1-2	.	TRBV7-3	TGTGCCAGCAGCTTAGGCCCCGGGGACTATGGCTACACCTTC	CASSLGPGDYGYTF
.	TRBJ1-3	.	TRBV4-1	TGCGCCAGCAGCCAAGGAAGGGGCAGCAGAAACACCATATATTTT	CASSQGRGSRNTIYF
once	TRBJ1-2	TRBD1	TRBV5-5	TGTGCCAGCAGCTTGGCGAGGTGGCAGGGGGAGGGCTACACCTTC	CASSLARWQGEGYTF
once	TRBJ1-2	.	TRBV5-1	TGCGCCAGCAGCTTATCGGACAGCAACTTGTATGGCTACACCTTC	CASSLSDSNLYGYTF
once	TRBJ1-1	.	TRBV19	TGTGCCAGGCCAGAGACAGCCTTGAACACTGAAGCTTTCTTT	CARPETALNTEAFF
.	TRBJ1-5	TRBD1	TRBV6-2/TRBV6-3	TGTGCCAGCAGTAAAACAGGGGTCGGGAGCAATCAGCCCCAGCATTTT	CASSKTGVGSNQPQHF
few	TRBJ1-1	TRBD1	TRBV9	TGTGCCAGCAGCGTCCAATCAGGGGGCTGGGGTGAAGCTTTCTTT	CASSVQSGGWGEAFF
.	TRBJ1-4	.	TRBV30	TGTGCCTGGACAACAACTAATGAAAAACTGTTTTTT	CAWTTTNEKLFF
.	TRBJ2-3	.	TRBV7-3	TGTGCCAGCAGCTCTCGGTTCACAGATACGCAGTATTTT	CASSSRFTDTQYF
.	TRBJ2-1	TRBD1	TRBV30	TGTGCCTGGATCCCCCTAGGACAGGGGGGCAATGAGCAGTTCTTC	CAWIPLGQGGNEQFF
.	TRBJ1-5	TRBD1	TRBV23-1	TGCGCCAGCAGTCAATCGATAATGGACAGGGTGCGGGGTCAGCCCCAGCATTTT	CASSQSIMDRVRGQPQHF
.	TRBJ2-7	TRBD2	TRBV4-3	TGCGCCAGCAGCCAAGGGGATAGCGGGGTATACGAGCAGTACTTC	CASSQGDSGVYEQYF
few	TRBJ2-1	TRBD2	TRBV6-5	TGTGCCAGCAGGGGGAGCGGGAGTGGGTACAATGAGCAGTTCTTC	CASRGSGSGYNEQFF
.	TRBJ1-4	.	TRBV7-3	TGTGCCAGCAGCTTAATGCCAGCAACTAATGAAAAACTGTTTTTT	CASSLMPATNEKLFF
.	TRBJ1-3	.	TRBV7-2	TGTGCCAGCAGCCGGGGCCCGGCCAGGGAGGAAAACACCATATATTTT	CASSRGPAREENTIYF
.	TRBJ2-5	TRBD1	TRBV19	TGTGCCAGTAGGGGACAGGAAGAGACCCAGTACTTC	CASRGQEETQYF
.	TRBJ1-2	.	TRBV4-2	TGTGCCAGCAGCCAAGAGGGTCCCGGGGGGAATGGCTACACCTTC	CASSQEGPGGNGYTF
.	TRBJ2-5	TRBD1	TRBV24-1	TGTGCCACCAGTGATATCGGGACAGTCCAAGAGACCCAGTACTTC	CATSDIGTVQETQYF
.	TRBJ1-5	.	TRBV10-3	TGTGCCACAGGCAGGGAGGCCGATCAGCCCCAGCATTTT	CATGREADQPQHF
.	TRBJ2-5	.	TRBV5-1	TGCGCCAGCAGCCCGAACACCGCGGGCAACCAAGAGACCCAGTACTTC	CASSPNTAGNQETQYF
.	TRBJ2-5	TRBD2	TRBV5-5	TGTGCCAGCAGCTCCGGGGGGGTTCGGGAGACCCAGTACTTC	CASSSGGVRETQYF
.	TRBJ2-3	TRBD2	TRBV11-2	TGTGCCAGCAGCTTAGTCGGACTAGCGGGGGGCCATGGTACGCAGTATTTT	CASSLVGLAGGHGTQYF
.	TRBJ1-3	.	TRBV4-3	TGCGCCAGCAGCCAAGCTTTCGGTAGCTCTGGAAACACCATATATTTT	CASSQAFGSSGNTIYF
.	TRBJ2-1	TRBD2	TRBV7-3	TGTGCCAGCAGCTTAAATGGCGGGGGTATGAATGAGCAGTTCTTC	CASSLNGGGMNEQFF
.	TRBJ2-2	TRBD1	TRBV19	TGTGCCAGTAGTACGAAGGACAGGGGGCGCACCGGGGAGCTGTTTTTT	CASSTKDRGRTGELFF
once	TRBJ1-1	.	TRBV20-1	TGCAGTGCGCAGGACAACTCTGAAGCTTTCTTT	CSAQDNSEAFF
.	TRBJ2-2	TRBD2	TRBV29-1	TGCAGCGTTGCACTAGCGGGGAGGAACACCGGGGAGCTGTTTTTT	CSVALAGRNTGELFF
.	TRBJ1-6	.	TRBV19	TGTGCCAGTAGGGAGGGGAGCGCCTATAATTCACCCCTCCACTTT	CASREGSAYNSPLHF
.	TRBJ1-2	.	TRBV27	TGTGCCAGCAGTTCGACAGGTCTTGGCTACACCTTC	CASSSTGLGYTF
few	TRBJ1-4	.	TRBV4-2	TGTGCCAGCAGCCGGGAGGTGACTAATGAAAAACTGTTTTTT	CASSREVTNEKLFF
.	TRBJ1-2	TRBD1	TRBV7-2	TGTGCCAGCAGCTTAGGACAGGGACCTGCCTTCTATGGCTACACCTTC	CASSLGQGPAFYGYTF
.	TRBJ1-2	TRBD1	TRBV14	TGTGCCAGCAGTCGGGACAGGGTCTATGGCTACACCTTC	CASSRDRVYGYTF
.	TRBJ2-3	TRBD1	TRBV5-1	TGCGCCAGCAGCTTGGAGGGGGCCACAGATACGCAGTATTTT	CASSLEGATDTQYF
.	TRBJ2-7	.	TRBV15	TGTGCCACCAGCAGAGATGTCAGCTACGAGCAGTACTTC	CATSRDVSYEQYF
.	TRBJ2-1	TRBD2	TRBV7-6	TGTGCCAGCAGCTTAGGAATTAGCGGGAAACACAATGAGCAGTTCTTC	CASSLGISGKHNEQFF
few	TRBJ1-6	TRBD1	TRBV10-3	TGTGCCATCAGTGACCAAAAACTTAGCCTCGACAGGGACTCACCCCTCCACTTT	CAISDQKLSLDRDSPLHF
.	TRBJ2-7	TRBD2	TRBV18	TGTGCCAGCTCACCACCGAGCGGGGGAGCCTACGAGCAGTACTTC	CASSPPSGGAYEQYF
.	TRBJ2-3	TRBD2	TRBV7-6	TGTGCCAGCAGCCCATATATAGCGGGGGGGCGGGCAGATACGCAGTATTTT	CASSPYIAGGRADTQYF
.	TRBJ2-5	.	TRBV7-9	TGTGCCAGCAGCCCTGTATTAGTAGCATCAGAGACCCAGTACTTC	CASSPVLVASETQYF